This T cell receptor (beta chain) was documented in a study of cytomegalovirus exposure and HLA in healthy donors. The overall study: The 95 to 150 validation repertoires used a platform that matched the one used for the approximately 610 first-cohort repertoires, as a later analysis reported.

Here immunoSEQ multiplex PCR was the method, and the copy in TCRdb shows in-frame clones only, minus some. The table includes 100,000 to 150,000 clones, roughly 89% detected once. Trimming removed 4 bases from V and 8 bases from J; junction bases left unmatched: 11. The CDR3 length is 15 residues. Germline CDR1 reads KGHSH; CDR2 reads LQKENI. From the approximately 120-subject validation cohort, which was separate from the roughly 690-subject first cohort, the donors were drawn. The chain combines TRBV18 with TRBJ2-5; 9 bases fit TRBD1. What was sequenced was PBMCs. The source is a woman under 30 in good health and CMV-seronegative. The CDR3 DNA sequence: TGTGCCAGCTCACAGTCCACGGACAGGGGATACACCCAGTACTTC. Its protein is CASSQSTDRGYTQYF. The full variable domain, completed using reference TRBV18 and TRBJ2-5, is NAGVMQNPRHLVRRRGQEARLRCSPMKGHSHVYWYRQLPEEGLKFMVYLQKENIIDESGMPKERFSAEFPKEGPSILRIQQVVRGDSAAYFCASSQSTDRGYTQYFGPGTRLLVL.